Shown below are 24 T cell receptor beta chains from a single sample sequenced in a study of T cells in Graves' hyperthyroidism and ophthalmopathy. The CDR3 regions of TCR beta were amplified from RNA transcripts. HTBI primers were used for first-round RT-PCR of the TCR CDR3. TCRdb reanalysed the multiplex PCR reads using MiXCR and keeps one entry per CDR3 protein. The repertoire has hundreds of thousands of distinct CDR3 sequences, 25% of them found once; the top ten carry around 30%. Sequenced: blood. Receptors originate from a man in his forties or fifties with Graves' hyperthyroidism that later progressed to Graves' ophthalmopathy.

In this sample, this clonotype turned up many times. The chain has TRBV12-3 or TRBV12-4 and TRBJ1-1; D not resolved. The CDR3 is 11 amino acids. Trimming pared 6 bases from V and 8 bases from J, leaving 10 bases between. In DNA, the CDR3 is TGTGCCAGCAGAGGCCTCCGGGAAGCTTTCTTT. Its translation: CASRGLREAFF.

Many counts were recorded for this clonotype. The rearrangement uses TRBV19 and TRBJ2-7; no clear D gene. The CDR3 extends over 17 amino acids. V lost 0 bases to trimming and J lost 2 bases, with 17 bases between them. Germline V lookup: CDR1 LNHDA, CDR2 SQIVND (reference sequence). The CDR3 region is CASSIDLGEAATYEQYF. In DNA, the CDR3 is TGTGCCAGTAGTATAGATCTCGGAGAGGCGGCTACCTACGAGCAGTACTTC.

The table lists this clonotype with many counts. The chain has TRBV12-3 or TRBV12-4 and TRBJ2-5; 9 bases agree with TRBD2. Trimming removed 4 bases from V and 1 base from J; junction bases left unmatched: 10. CDR3 length: 17 amino acids. In DNA form, the CDR3 reads TGTGCCAGCAGTTCTACAATAGCGGGAGCGATCCAAGAGACCCAGTACTTC. Amino acids: CASSSTIAGAIQETQYF.

The chain couples TRBV18 to TRBJ2-2; the D is unclear. The CDR3 is 16 amino acids. CDR1 and CDR2 (germline): KGHSH, LQKENI. V lost 6 bases, J lost 1 base, and 15 bases lay in between. The CDR3 spells CASSRSGTGNTGELFF. CDR3 bases: TGTGCCAGCTCCCGTTCTGGAACGGGGAACACCGGGGAGCTGTTTTTT.

This clonotype showed up many times. The chain combines TRBV6-5 with TRBJ1-3; D is unresolved. From germline, CDR1 is MNHEY and CDR2 SVGAGI. The length of the CDR3 is 14 residues. The germline V and J ends were trimmed by 8 bases and 1 base, with 12 bases remaining between them. The CDR3 reads CASQPGLSGNTIYF. In nucleotides, the CDR3 is TGTGCCAGCCAGCCTGGGCTGTCTGGAAACACCATATATTTT.

This clonotype came up a few times. The J gene is TRBJ2-5, the V gene TRBV6-5; no definite D call. From germline, CDR1 is MNHEY and CDR2 SVGAGI. This CDR3 has 14 amino acids. The V end was cut by 0 bases, the J end by 7 bases, with 12 bases between. The CDR3 region is CASSYSPQEGTQYF. The CDR3 DNA reads as TGTGCCAGCAGTTACTCGCCGCAGGAAGGGACCCAGTACTTC.

This clonotype came up many times. This chain links TRBV20-1 with TRBJ2-7; tentatively, D is TRBD1 or TRBD2 (5 bases each). This CDR3 comprises 13 residues. Trimming stripped 6 bases from V and 4 bases from J, with 16 bases between. Germline-derived CDR1 and CDR2 are DFQATT and SNEGSKA (reference sequence). CDR3 sequence reads: CSADRGGVYEQYF. CDR3 sequence (DNA): TGCAGTGCGGACCGGGGCGGAGTTTACGAGCAGTACTTC.

This clonotype was counted ten times or more. The chain combines TRBV5-1 with TRBJ1-3; 7 nucleotides line up with TRBD1. The V and J ends lost 0 bases and 2 bases, in that order; junction bases with no gene match: 8. CDR1 is SGHRS and CDR2 is YFSETQ in the germline V gene. The CDR3 is made up of 17 amino acids. CDR3 loop: CASSLDARTGAGNTIYF. CDR3 nucleotide sequence: TGCGCCAGCAGCTTGGATGCCAGGACAGGAGCTGGAAACACCATATATTTT.

This clonotype was seen many times. V usage is TRBV29-1 and J usage is TRBJ1-2; D is undetermined. The CDR3 is 12 amino acids. Germline V CDR1 and CDR2: SQVTM, ANQGSEA. V gave up 7 bases and J gave up 0 bases, with 9 bases separating them. CDR3 amino acids: CSGERANYGYTF. The CDR3 DNA reads as TGCAGCGGGGAGAGAGCTAACTATGGCTACACCTTC.

The gene calls are TRBV28 and TRBJ2-7; 8 positions agree with TRBD1. The CDR3 covers 15 residues. Germline values: CDR1 MDHEN, CDR2 SYDVKM. With V trimmed by 3 bases and J by 3 bases, 7 bases remained unmatched. DNA for the CDR3: TGTGCCAGCAGTTTTCTGGCAGGGGGCATCTACGAGCAGTACTTC. This sequence encodes CASSFLAGGIYEQYF.

Regarding this clonotype: The missing conserved phenylalanine or tryptophan at the end of this CDR3 makes a read error likely. The chain has TRBV10-3 and TRBJ1-1, with TRBD1 matching over 7 bases. The CDR3 totals 13 residues. The J segment lost 7 bases and the V segment lost 5 bases, leaving 7 bases of the junction unmatched. CDR1 and CDR2 (germline): ENHRY, SYGVKD. CDR3 region: CAISWDRDNEAFL. The CDR3 nucleotides read TGTGCCATCAGTTGGGACAGAGATAATGAAGCTTTCCTT.

This clonotype appeared many times. The J gene is TRBJ1-1, the V gene TRBV14; possibly TRBD1 for D (5 bases). In germline, CDR1 is SGHDN, CDR2 FVKESK. This CDR3 region has 16 residues. V was shortened by 4 bases and J by 4 bases, with 19 bases between the two germline ends. This CDR3 is CASSPYRGREGTEAFF. The CDR3 DNA reads as TGTGCCAGCAGCCCCTACCGGGGCAGGGAGGGCACTGAAGCTTTCTTT.

The rearrangement links TRBV28 to TRBJ1-5; D is unresolved. This CDR3 has 14 residues. CDR1 and CDR2 (germline): MDHEN, SYDVKM. V lost 4 bases and J lost 2, with 9 bases in between. The DNA for the CDR3 is TGTGCCAGCAGTTCCTGGGGAGGCAATCAGCCCCAGCATTTT. Its translation is CASSSWGGNQPQHF.

The chain couples TRBV27 to TRBJ2-4; D is tentatively TRBD1 or TRBD2 (5 bases each). Germline CDR1 and CDR2: MNHEY and SMNVEV (reference sequence). This CDR3 contains 17 residues. The V and J ends lost 7 bases and 0 bases respectively, with 19 bases between them. The CDR3, as DNA: TGTGCCAGCACCTCTGCAGGGAGAGGACTAGCCAAAAACATTCAGTACTTC. Its protein product is CASTSAGRGLAKNIQYF.

This clonotype was found many times. The chain combines TRBV6-5 with TRBJ1-5; no clear D gene. Trimming took 9 bases from V and 0 from J, leaving 15 bases between them. The CDR3 runs 15 residues. Germline CDR1 and CDR2: MNHEY and SVGAGI. The DNA of the CDR3 is TGTGCCAGTGAGCCAGGTGGGATTAGCAATCAGCCCCAGCATTTT. Its protein is CASEPGGISNQPQHF.

This chain connects TRBV20-1 to TRBJ2-4; 10 bases line up with TRBD1. Germline lookup yields CDR1 DFQATT and CDR2 SNEGSKA (reference sequence). The CDR3 is made up of 17 amino acids. Germline trimming cut 6 bases from V and 1 base from J; bases unmatched to any gene: 12. CDR3 sequence (DNA): TGCAGTGCAGACAGGGGGCTCGTTCTTGGGGCCAAAAACATTCAGTACTTC. Protein sequence: CSADRGLVLGAKNIQYF.

This clonotype appeared many times. This chain links TRBV11-2 with TRBJ2-5; 10 bases map to TRBD2. The CDR3 contains 16 residues. CDR1 SGHAT and CDR2 FQNNGV come from the germline V gene. The junction had 8 bases not matched to a gene; V was cut back by 5 bases and J by 2 bases. The CDR3 sequence: CASSPRLAGIQETQYF. DNA for the CDR3: TGTGCCAGCAGCCCCCGACTAGCGGGTATTCAAGAGACCCAGTACTTC.

This clonotype was recorded a few times. The chain links TRBV20-1 to TRBJ2-5; TRBD1 or TRBD2 may be the D gene (6 bases each). Germline values: CDR1 DFQATT, CDR2 SNEGSKA (reference sequence). There are 14 residues in the CDR3. V dropped 6 bases and J dropped 5 bases, with 19 bases sitting between them. The CDR3 here is CSAPPGGGRETQYF. CDR3 sequence (DNA): TGCAGTGCGCCACCCGGAGGGGGGAGGGAGACCCAGTACTTC.

Ten or more counts support this clonotype. The chain employs TRBV4-1 and TRBJ2-7; TRBD1 matches 10 bases. CDR3 length equals 18 residues. V lost 4 bases, J lost 2 bases, and 14 bases stayed unmatched. CDR1 MGHRA and CDR2 YSYEKL come from the germline V gene. In DNA, the CDR3 is TGCGCCAGCAGCCCAGGACAGGGGGGTATCCTCAACACCTACGAGCAGTACTTC. Translating it yields CASSPGQGGILNTYEQYF.

This clonotype appeared a few times. The V and J genes are TRBV20-1 and TRBJ2-5; TRBD2 might be the D (6 bases). Germline assignment: CDR1 DFQATT and CDR2 SNEGSKA (reference sequence). The CDR3 spans 13 residues. V was pared by 5 bases and J by 4 bases, with 14 bases between. CDR3 in amino acids: CSARAGTSETQYF. The CDR3 nucleotides read TGCAGTGCTCGGGCAGGGACTTCAGAGACCCAGTACTTC.

In this sample, this clonotype turned up many times. This chain uses TRBV6-6 with TRBJ2-7; 13 positions match TRBD2. With V trimmed by 5 bases and J by 3 bases, 4 bases remained unmatched. The CDR3 contains 15 residues. Germline V gene data show CDR1 as MNHNY and CDR2 as SVGAGI (reference sequence). The CDR3 DNA follows: TGTGCCAGCAGTCAGACTAGCGGGAGGTACTACGAGCAGTACTTC. Protein sequence: CASSQTSGRYYEQYF.

This clonotype was counted at least ten times. The chain combines TRBV15 with TRBJ2-5, with 9 bases aligning to TRBD2. Germline V gene data show CDR1 as LNHNV and CDR2 as YYDKDF (reference sequence). This CDR3 spans 16 amino acids. The V gene end was trimmed by 5 bases and the J gene end by 6 bases; junction bases not matched to a gene: 13. The CDR3 coding sequence is TGTGCCACCAGCGAGCGGGTGGCGGGAGGGATGAAGACCCAGTACTTC. Encoded protein: CATSERVAGGMKTQYF.

The table lists this clonotype with many counts. The genes are TRBV11-2 and TRBJ2-2, with D possibly matching TRBD2 (5 bases). Germline V gene sequence: CDR1 SGHAT, CDR2 FQNNGV. The length of the CDR3 is 19 residues. Deletions cut 5 bases from V and 2 bases from J, with 24 bases between. CDR3 DNA: TGTGCCAGCAGCCCGAGCTACCAGAATTGGACTGAAAACACCGGGGAGCTGTTTTTT. As protein: CASSPSYQNWTENTGELFF.

This clonotype occurred many times. The chain joins TRBV6-2 or TRBV6-3 to TRBJ1-5; TRBD1 is a possible D gene (5 bases). V was cut by 5 bases and J by 4 bases, with 15 bases left in between. The CDR3 consists of 15 residues. Germline values: CDR1 MNHEY, CDR2 SVGEGT. The CDR3 protein is CASSLRQRPNQPQHF. As DNA, the CDR3 is TGTGCCAGCAGTCTCCGACAGAGACCAAATCAGCCCCAGCATTTT.